These 21 T cell receptor beta chains came from one sample sequenced in a study of T cell responses to AZD1222 COVID-19 vaccine listed by TCRdb under 2021. What this sample's time point label stands for: about 28 days (+/-7) after the second vaccine dose. Library preparation used the immunoSEQ multiplex PCR assay. TCRdb stores this immuneACCESS table with in-frame sequences only. Part of the clones is absent; in the studies checked, under half of the shortfall reflects unresolved V genes, and no reason is known for the rest. This sample lists nearly 200,000 clones; roughly 92% were detected once. The ten largest clones take up around 1% of the sample. The starting material was peripheral blood, obtained 28 days after the second AZD1222 dose. These receptors all stem from an adult who received the AZD1222 COVID-19 vaccine.

The genes are TRBV9 and TRBJ1-6; 9 bases map to TRBD1. The germline V gene encodes CDR1 SGDLS and CDR2 YYNGEE. The CDR3 is 15 amino acids. V trimming: 4 bases; J trimming: 6 bases; junction bases outside the gene matches: 5. CDR3 amino acids: CASSSEGQGNSPLHF. The CDR3 DNA sequence: TGTGCCAGCAGCTCCGAGGGACAGGGTAATTCACCCCTCCACTTT.

This chain links TRBV12-1 with TRBJ1-5; the table calls TRBD1, which could not be checked here. TRBV12-1 is termed a pseudogene. The CDR3 runs 15 residues. The CDR3 sequence is CASSPTGAGNQPQHF. CDR3 DNA sequence: TGTGCCAGCAGCCCGACAGGGGCAGGCAATCAGCCCCAGCATTTT.

The chain has TRBV5-4 and TRBJ1-2; 7 bases are shared with TRBD1. This CDR3 has 16 amino acids. The germline V gene encodes CDR1 SGHNT and CDR2 YYREEE (reference sequence). Germline trimming cut 4 bases from V and 8 bases from J; bases unmatched to any gene: 17. The CDR3 region has the DNA TGTGCCAGCAGCGCGAGCCCTGACAGGGAACCGGGAGGCTACACCTTC. Translating gives CASSASPDREPGGYTF. Based on the CDR3 plus reference TRBV5-4 and TRBJ1-2, the full variable domain is ETGVTQSPTHLIKTRGQQVTLRCSSQSGHNTVSWYQQALGQGPQFIFQYYREEENGRGNFPPRFSGLQFPNYSSELNVNALELDDSALYLCASSASPDREPGGYTFGSGTRLTVV.

The CDR3 DNA reads TGTGCCAGCAGCGTAACAGACGGGTATGGCTACACCTTC. Translation gives CASSVTDGYGYTF. The chain has TRBV9 and TRBJ1-2; no clear D gene. Germline CDR1 reads SGDLS; CDR2 reads YYNGEE. The V end lost 1 base, the J end lost 5 bases, and 9 bases lay between the germline ends. This CDR3 has 13 residues.

This chain links TRBV5-1 with TRBJ1-2; D may be TRBD1 (5 bases). Per germline, CDR1 SGHRS and CDR2 YFSETQ. This CDR3 is 15 amino acids long. Trimming cost V 4 bases and J 4 bases, with 17 bases left between them. The chain's CDR3 is CASSPGRGTGYGYTF. The CDR3 DNA follows: TGCGCCAGCAGCCCTGGCCGGGGGACGGGCTATGGCTACACCTTC.

The V call is TRBV9, the J call TRBJ2-2; 10 bases fit TRBD2. CDR1 and CDR2 (germline): SGDLS, YYNGEE. With V trimmed by 0 bases and J by 4 bases, 3 bases remained unmatched. The CDR3 covers 16 residues. The chain's CDR3 is CASSVGLAGVTGELFF. CDR3 DNA: TGTGCCAGCAGCGTAGGACTAGCGGGCGTCACCGGGGAGCTGTTTTTT.

The gene calls are TRBV4-1 and TRBJ1-4; D is perhaps TRBD1 (5 bases). CDR3 length equals 15 residues. Per the germline V gene, CDR1 is MGHRA and CDR2 is YSYEKL. V was cut by 7 bases and J by 0 bases, with 12 bases left in between. The CDR3 loop reads CASTPDSATNEKLFF. The CDR3 bases are TGCGCCAGCACCCCAGACAGTGCAACTAATGAAAAACTGTTTTTT.

The rearrangement joins TRBV5-1 to TRBJ1-1; D is uncertain. Germline lookup yields CDR1 SGHRS and CDR2 YFSETQ. V was trimmed by 0 bases and J by 9 bases, leaving 15 bases between them. The CDR3 totals 14 residues. CDR3 sequence (DNA): TGCGCCAGCAGCTTGGACGCCGCCGCCTTGCAAGCTTTCTTT. This codes for CASSLDAAALQAFF.

The chain links TRBV6-5 to TRBJ1-1; a possible D gene is TRBD1 (5 bases). Germline V CDR1 and CDR2: MNHEY, SVGAGI. V gave up 7 bases and J gave up 4 bases, with 16 bases separating them. This CDR3 has 14 amino acids. Here the CDR3 DNA reads TGTGCCAGCATTCACCGGGACGCAGGCACTGAAGCTTTCTTT. Translated: CASIHRDAGTEAFF.

The V call is TRBV5-1, the J call TRBJ2-1, with TRBD1 identical over 7 bases. Trimming cost V 3 bases and J 8 bases; bases outside gene matches: 2. Germline CDR1 reads SGHRS; CDR2 reads YFSETQ. The CDR3 runs 12 residues. CDR3 nucleotide sequence: TGCGCCAGCAGCTCGACAGGGCATGAGCAGTTCTTC. This sequence encodes CASSSTGHEQFF. Combining the CDR3 with reference TRBV5-1 and TRBJ2-1 gives the whole variable domain KAGVTQTPRYLIKTRGQQVTLSCSPISGHRSVSWYQQTPGQGLQFLFEYFSETQRNKGNFPGRFSGRQFSNSRSEMNVSTLELGDSALYLCASSSTGHEQFFGPGTRLTVL.

This chain joins TRBV27 and TRBJ2-2; D possibly matches TRBD1 or TRBD2 (6 bases each). CDR1 is MNHEY, CDR2 SMNVEV, per germline (reference sequence). V was clipped by 3 bases and J by 2 bases, with 13 bases between them. There are 16 residues in the CDR3. In DNA, the CDR3 is TGTGCCAGCAGTTTGATCGGGGGCTCCAACACCGGGGAGCTGTTTTTT. Its protein is CASSLIGGSNTGELFF.

The CDR3: CASSTYTTDNSPLHF. As DNA, the CDR3 is TGTGCCAGCAGTACCTACACGACAGATAATTCACCCCTCCACTTT. The chain has TRBV2 and TRBJ1-6; the D gene is possibly TRBD1 (5 bases). Germline V gives CDR1 SNHLY, CDR2 FYNNEI. The CDR3 totals 15 residues. V was trimmed by 5 bases and J by 5 bases, leaving 13 bases between them.

The chain recombines TRBV5-4 with TRBJ1-5; tentative D call: TRBD1 (5 bases). V was pared by 0 bases and J by 0 bases, with 10 bases between. CDR1 and CDR2 (germline): SGHNT, YYREEE (reference sequence). This CDR3 region has 16 residues. In DNA, the CDR3 is TGTGCCAGCAGCTTGGGGGGCACGGTTAGCAATCAGCCCCAGCATTTT. This encodes CASSLGGTVSNQPQHF.

The V gene is TRBV6-6, the J gene TRBJ2-7; D perhaps matches TRBD1 (5 bases). The CDR3 runs to 11 residues. V was cut by 8 bases and J by 5 bases, with 10 bases left in between. Germline CDR1 and CDR2: MNHNY and SVGAGI (reference sequence). CDR3: CASGRAHEQYF. In DNA form, the CDR3 reads TGTGCCAGCGGCAGGGCCCACGAGCAGTACTTC.

The rearrangement joins TRBV6-5 to TRBJ1-2; 7 nucleotides agree with TRBD1. V lost 4 bases, J lost 0 bases, and 8 bases stayed unmatched. The CDR3 is 16 residues long. Per the germline V gene, CDR1 is MNHEY and CDR2 is SVGAGI. The CDR3 nucleotides are TGTGCCAGCAGTTTCCTCGGGACAGCTCCTAACTATGGCTACACCTTC. This encodes CASSFLGTAPNYGYTF.

This clone was observed a single time. This sequence joins TRBV19 and TRBJ1-4; TRBD1 is a possible D gene (5 bases). V was trimmed by 4 bases and J by 9 bases, leaving 15 bases between them. There are 14 residues in the CDR3. Germline lookup yields CDR1 LNHDA and CDR2 SQIVND (reference sequence). CDR3 amino acids: CASSTAFGDQKLFF. CDR3 coding DNA: TGTGCCAGTAGTACCGCATTCGGGGACCAAAAACTGTTTTTT.

The chain joins TRBV6-5 to TRBJ1-6; 9 positions agree with TRBD1. J was trimmed by 8 bases and V by 4 bases; bases with no gene match: 9. The CDR3 has 16 residues. Germline-derived CDR1 and CDR2 are MNHEY and SVGAGI. The CDR3: CASSSPGTGIYSPLHF. CDR3 bases: TGTGCCAGCAGTTCCCCCGGGACAGGGATTTATTCACCCCTCCACTTT.

This clone appeared once. The chain employs TRBV7-2 and TRBJ1-2; the D is unclear. Germline V gene data show CDR1 as SGHTA and CDR2 as FQGNSA. This CDR3 comprises 12 residues. Trimming stripped 5 bases from V and 5 bases from J, with 9 bases between. CDR3 nucleotides: TGTGCCAGCAGCCACGGGCAATATGGCTACACCTTC. This gives the protein CASSHGQYGYTF. The full variable domain, with the rest looked up from reference TRBV7-2 and TRBJ1-2, is GAGVSQSPSNKVTEKGKDVELRCDPISGHTALYWYRQSLGQGLEFLIYFQGNSAPDKSGLPSDRFSAERTGGSVSTLTIQRTQQEDSAVYLCASSHGQYGYTFGSGTRLTVV.

The chain carries TRBV5-1 and TRBJ1-1; D possibly corresponds to TRBD1 (5 bases). CDR1 and CDR2 (germline): SGHRS, YFSETQ. The CDR3 is 15 residues long. Trimming removed 0 bases from V and 1 base from J, with 10 bases in between. CDR3: CASSLEDTENTEAFF. In DNA, the CDR3 is TGCGCCAGCAGCTTGGAGGACACCGAGAACACTGAAGCTTTCTTT.

J is TRBJ1-1 and V is TRBV6-6; possible D gene TRBD1, 5 bases. Germline V gene data show CDR1 as MNHNY and CDR2 as SVGAGI (reference sequence). Trimming removed 6 bases from V and 0 bases from J, with 17 bases in between. The CDR3 runs to 16 residues. The CDR3 reads CASSSVGDPLNTEAFF. The CDR3 coding sequence is TGTGCCAGCAGCTCCGTCGGGGACCCCCTGAACACTGAAGCTTTCTTT.

The V and J genes are TRBV11-2 and TRBJ1-4; perhaps TRBD1 as D (6 bases). This CDR3 comprises 16 residues. Trimming shortened V by 1 base and J by 5 bases, and 14 bases separated the two germline ends. The germline CDR1 and CDR2 sequences are SGHAT and FQNNGV. The CDR3: CASSLGPQGRNEKLFF. CDR3 sequence (DNA): TGTGCCAGCAGCTTAGGCCCCCAGGGGCGGAATGAAAAACTGTTTTTT. The full variable domain, with the rest looked up from reference TRBV11-2 and TRBJ1-4, is EAGVAQSPRYKIIEKRQSVAFWCNPISGHATLYWYQQILGQGPKLLIQFQNNGVVDDSQLPKDRFSAERLKGVDSTLKIQPAKLEDSAVYLCASSLGPQGRNEKLFFGSGTQLSVL.